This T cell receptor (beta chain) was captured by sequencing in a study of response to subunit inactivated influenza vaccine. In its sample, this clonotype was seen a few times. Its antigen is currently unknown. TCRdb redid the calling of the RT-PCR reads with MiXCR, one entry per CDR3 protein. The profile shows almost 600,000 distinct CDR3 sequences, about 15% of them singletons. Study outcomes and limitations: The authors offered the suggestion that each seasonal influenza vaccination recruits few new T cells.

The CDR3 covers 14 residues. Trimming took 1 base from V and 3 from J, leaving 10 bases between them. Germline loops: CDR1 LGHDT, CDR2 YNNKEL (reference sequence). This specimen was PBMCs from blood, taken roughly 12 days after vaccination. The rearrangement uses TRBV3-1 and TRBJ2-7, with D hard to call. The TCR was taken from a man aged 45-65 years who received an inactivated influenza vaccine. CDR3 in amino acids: CASSQVYILYEQYF. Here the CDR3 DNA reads TGTGCCAGCAGCCAAGTTTACATACTCTACGAGCAGTACTTC.